This T cell receptor beta chain was recorded in a study of blood T cell repertoires in COVID-19. Study in general: Italy, Spain and the United States were the sources of the convalescent and acute COVID-19 samples.

CDR1 is DFQATT, CDR2 SNEGSKA, per germline (reference sequence). With 6 bases clipped from V and 8 bases from J, the junction kept 2 bases outside the gene matches. The CDR3 is 11 residues long. Using immunoSEQ multiplex PCR, the repertoire was profiled, and TCRdb retains in-frame clones only, with some absent. The repertoire includes around 320,000 clones, 88% of them detected once, and 5.5% to 8% sits in the top ten. The sequence was obtained from a woman in her thirties who had recovered from COVID-19. The chain joins TRBV20-1 to TRBJ1-2; 11 positions match TRBD1. The sequenced sample was peripheral blood. The CDR3 region is CSAGTGGGYTF. As DNA, the CDR3 is TGCAGTGCCGGGACAGGGGGAGGCTACACCTTC.